Following are 32 T cell receptor beta chains from one sample sequenced in a study of naive and memory T cell subsets. Both TRBC1 and TRBC2 were covered by a beta constant-region primer of two equimolar oligonucleotides. Ligated cDNA was amplified by four rounds of PCR with nested alpha and beta constant-region primers and SP2. TCRdb re-called the UMI-ligation and nested PCR reads with MiXCR, one entry per CDR3 protein. This table has about 120,000 distinct CDR3 sequences, around 35% appearing once. What was sequenced was central memory CD4+ T cells from blood. The receptors here all came from a human donor in good health.

The chain couples TRBV6-2 or TRBV6-3 to TRBJ2-7, with TRBD2 identical over 15 bases. This CDR3 region has 15 residues. With V trimmed by 6 bases and J by 3 bases, 3 bases remained unmatched. CDR1 MNHEY and CDR2 SVGEGT come from the germline V gene. The CDR3 DNA is TGTGCCAGCAGACCGGGACTAGCGGGAGGCTACGAGCAGTACTTC. Encoded protein: CASRPGLAGGYEQYF.

The rearrangement uses TRBV30 and TRBJ2-5; 10 nucleotides agree with TRBD2. V shed 5 bases and J 0 bases; nucleotides not matched to a gene: 6. The CDR3 loop spans 15 amino acids. CDR1 and CDR2 (germline): GTSNPN, SVGIG (reference sequence). The CDR3 region is CAWGWTSGNQETQYF. CDR3 DNA: TGTGCCTGGGGATGGACTAGCGGCAACCAAGAGACCCAGTACTTC.

The CDR3 spells CASSQSTQGGYTF. DNA of the CDR3: TGTGCCAGCAGCCAATCTACACAGGGTGGCTACACCTTC. V and J are TRBV7-2 and TRBJ1-2; weak D call: TRBD1 (6 bases). Trimming stripped 5 bases from V and 7 bases from J, with 14 bases between. The length of the CDR3 is 13 residues. Germline CDR1 and CDR2: SGHTA and FQGNSA.

There are a few counts of this clonotype. The chain recombines TRBV3-1 with TRBJ2-7; TRBD1 is a possible D gene (7 bases). This CDR3 comprises 13 residues. From germline, CDR1 is LGHDT and CDR2 YNNKEL (reference sequence). Trimming pared 4 bases from V and 4 bases from J, leaving 11 bases between. The CDR3 DNA reads TGTGCCAGCAGCCGCGGGACAGAGTACGAGCAGTACTTC. Protein product: CASSRGTEYEQYF.

This clonotype appeared a few times. The chain is built from TRBV21-1 and TRBJ1-1; no DNA check was done on the table's D call, TRBD1. TRBV21-1 counts as a pseudogene. The CDR3 covers 17 residues. CDR3 nucleotides: TGTGCCAGCAGCAAATTCGCAGGGGCTTCATTGAACACTGAAGCTTTCTTT. It encodes CASSKFAGASLNTEAFF.

This clonotype came up a few times. The gene calls are TRBV29-1 and TRBJ2-4; D may be TRBD1 or TRBD2 (5 bases each). The CDR3 totals 12 residues. CDR1 is SQVTM and CDR2 is ANQGSEA in the germline V gene. Trimming left V 4 bases short and J 11 bases short, with 15 bases between. The DNA for the CDR3 is TGCAGCGTTGCCATCGGGACCGTCCTTCAGTACTTC. Its translation: CSVAIGTVLQYF.

This clonotype was found a few times. The chain has TRBV27 and TRBJ1-5; perhaps TRBD1 as D (6 bases). V lost 4 bases and J 7 bases, leaving 20 bases between the germline ends. This CDR3 contains 16 residues. Germline CDR1 MNHEY, CDR2 SMNVEV (reference sequence). This chain's CDR3 is CASSSIRTESPQPQHF. For the CDR3, the DNA is TGTGCCAGCAGTTCCATCCGGACAGAGAGCCCCCAGCCCCAGCATTTT.

The chain couples TRBV20-1 to TRBJ2-2, with TRBD2 matching 11 bases. V gave up 5 bases and J gave up 4 bases; unmatched junction bases: 6. From germline, CDR1 is DFQATT and CDR2 SNEGSKA (reference sequence). The CDR3 is 15 residues long. The CDR3 DNA follows: TGCAGTGCTCCTAGCGGGAGGAGTGTCACCGGGGAGCTGTTTTTT. This sequence encodes CSAPSGRSVTGELFF.

The CDR3 nucleotides are TGTGCCACCCGAGGGAGGACCTACAATGAGCAGTTCTTC. It specifies CATRGRTYNEQFF. V usage is TRBV28 and J usage is TRBJ2-1; D is perhaps TRBD2 (6 bases). CDR1 and CDR2 (germline): MDHEN, SYDVKM. V lost 10 bases and J lost 2, with 12 bases in between. The CDR3 is 13 amino acids.

The chain uses TRBV5-4 and TRBJ1-2, with 8 bases that match TRBD1. Unmatched junction bases numbered 10, after V lost 7 bases and J lost 5 bases. This CDR3 has 14 residues. Germline values: CDR1 SGHNT, CDR2 YYREEE (reference sequence). The CDR3 nucleotides are TGTGCCAGCGGACAGGGACAGGAGCTTTATGGCTACACCTTC. It is translated as CASGQGQELYGYTF.

V is TRBV6-2 or TRBV6-3 and J is TRBJ2-7; no reliable D call. Germline V CDR1 and CDR2: MNHEY, SVGEGT. The CDR3 runs to 13 residues. V lost 0 bases and J lost 2, with 5 bases in between. The CDR3 region has the DNA TGTGCCAGCAGTTACTCTTCAGCCTACGAGCAGTACTTC. Encoded protein: CASSYSSAYEQYF.

This chain links TRBV20-1 with TRBJ2-1; no clear D. The CDR3 is 11 residues long. Trimming left V 2 bases short and J 12 bases short, with 11 bases between. The V gene's germline CDR1 is DFQATT and CDR2 SNEGSKA (reference sequence). The CDR3 sequence: CSARTELVQFF. The CDR3 DNA reads TGCAGTGCTAGAACGGAGCTGGTGCAGTTCTTC.

This rearrangement joins TRBV28 to TRBJ1-2; D perhaps matches TRBD1 (6 bases). Germline lookup yields CDR1 MDHEN and CDR2 SYDVKM. Between the trimmed V and J ends, which lost 6 bases and 4 bases, there was a span of 15 bases. The CDR3 is made up of 14 amino acids. DNA of the CDR3: TGTGCCAGCAGCTACAGGGCCGGCGGCTATGGCTACACCTTC. Protein product: CASSYRAGGYGYTF.

The V and J genes are TRBV20-1 and TRBJ2-3; the D is unclear. The germline V gene has CDR1 DFQATT and CDR2 SNEGSKA (reference sequence). The CDR3 length is 19 residues. With 0 bases removed from V and 4 bases from J, the gap between germline ends came to 26 bases. CDR3 sequence: CSARDPRQTLGTQADTQYF. The DNA of the CDR3 is TGCAGTGCTAGAGACCCTAGGCAAACCCTGGGAACGCAGGCAGATACGCAGTATTTT.

V usage is TRBV20-1 and J usage is TRBJ1-6, with TRBD1 as a possible D gene (6 bases). V shed 3 bases and J shed 0 bases, with 12 bases lying between them. Germline V lookup: CDR1 DFQATT, CDR2 SNEGSKA (reference sequence). CDR3 length: 16 residues. CDR3 DNA sequence: TGCAGTGCTAGTTGGGGGCCCCCCTCCTATAATTCACCCCTCCACTTT. Its translation is CSASWGPPSYNSPLHF.

This clonotype was detected only a few times. The genes are TRBV28 and TRBJ1-5; D is possibly TRBD1 (5 bases). The ends were cut back, 7 bases at V and 4 bases at J, with 17 bases in the middle. Germline V gives CDR1 MDHEN, CDR2 SYDVKM. The CDR3 loop spans 15 amino acids. This chain's CDR3 is CASTLWGRLNQPQHF. The CDR3 bases are TGTGCCAGCACCCTATGGGGCAGGCTAAATCAGCCCCAGCATTTT.

This clonotype was picked up a small number of times. The chain joins TRBV5-1 to TRBJ2-7; a possible D gene is TRBD1 (6 bases). The V and J ends lost 4 bases and 3 bases respectively, with 11 bases between them. The CDR3 is made up of 13 amino acids. Germline V gene sequence: CDR1 SGHRS, CDR2 YFSETQ. In DNA form, the CDR3 reads TGCGCCAGCAGCCCGGGACACGACTACGAGCAGTACTTC. Its translation is CASSPGHDYEQYF.

The chain couples TRBV20-1 to TRBJ2-7; no clear D gene. Deletions cut 4 bases from V and 1 base from J, with 8 bases between. This CDR3 has 12 residues. Germline V lookup: CDR1 DFQATT, CDR2 SNEGSKA (reference sequence). CDR3 residues: CSAMSRSYEQYF. The CDR3 bases are TGCAGTGCTATGAGCAGATCCTACGAGCAGTACTTC.

The CDR3, as DNA: TGTGCCAGCAGCCAATGGACAGGGACAGATACGCAGTATTTT. Protein product: CASSQWTGTDTQYF. This chain joins TRBV5-5 and TRBJ2-3; 8 positions match TRBD1. Losses at the gene ends were 4 bases for V and 3 bases for J; bases not matched to a gene: 4. This CDR3 is 14 amino acids long. The germline gives CDR1 SGHKS, CDR2 YYEKEE (reference sequence).

V gene TRBV28 combines with J gene TRBJ1-5, with 7 bases fitting TRBD1. Germline lookup yields CDR1 MDHEN and CDR2 SYDVKM. The V segment lost 5 bases and the J segment 1 base; nucleotides outside the gene matches: 8. CDR3 length: 16 amino acids. The CDR3 DNA sequence: TGTGCCAGCAGTCAGGGGGGGCCTGGGAGCAATCAGCCCCAGCATTTT. This translates into CASSQGGPGSNQPQHF.

This clonotype was seen only a few times. The chain uses TRBV28 and TRBJ2-1, with 13 bases lining up with TRBD2. Germline loops: CDR1 MDHEN, CDR2 SYDVKM. CDR3 length: 15 residues. J was trimmed by 8 bases and V by 6 bases; bases with no gene match: 7. The DNA of the CDR3 is TGTGCCAGCAGGAGACTAGCGGGAGGTATCGATGAGCAGTTCTTC. Residues: CASRRLAGGIDEQFF.

In its sample, this clonotype was seen once. The rearrangement links TRBV28 to TRBJ2-7; 8 positions agree with TRBD2. V lost 3 bases to trimming and J lost 4 bases; unmatched junction nucleotides: 5. The CDR3 totals 14 residues. In germline, CDR1 is MDHEN, CDR2 SYDVKM. CDR3 DNA sequence: TGTGCCAGCAGTTTCGGGGGGGTCATATACGAGCAGTACTTC. Protein: CASSFGGVIYEQYF.

This chain joins TRBV4-2 and TRBJ2-1, with D possibly being TRBD1 (7 bases). Germline-derived CDR1 and CDR2 are LGHNA and YNFKEQ. There are 12 residues in the CDR3. V was trimmed by 2 bases and J by 11 bases, leaving 10 bases between them. CDR3 residues: CASSQQGGKQFF. CDR3 sequence (DNA): TGTGCCAGCAGCCAACAGGGGGGCAAGCAGTTCTTC.

This clonotype was seen once. The chain carries TRBV4-2 and TRBJ2-3; 8 bases match TRBD2. Germline loops: CDR1 LGHNA, CDR2 YNFKEQ. The V segment lost 0 bases and the J segment 4 bases; nucleotides outside the gene matches: 6. The CDR3 extends over 16 amino acids. CDR3 sequence (DNA): TGTGCCAGCAGCCAAGAAGGAGCGGGAGATGCAGATACGCAGTATTTT. This translates into CASSQEGAGDADTQYF.

The V gene is TRBV27, the J gene TRBJ2-4; 7 nucleotides agree with TRBD2. Germline trimming cut 8 bases from V and 0 bases from J; bases unmatched to any gene: 10. This CDR3 is 16 amino acids long. The V gene's germline CDR1 is MNHEY and CDR2 SMNVEV (reference sequence). The CDR3 sequence is CASSGGSNIAKNIQYF. The CDR3 coding sequence is TGTGCCAGCTCTGGCGGGAGTAATATAGCCAAAAACATTCAGTACTTC.

The chain links TRBV12-3 or TRBV12-4 to TRBJ1-6; 9 positions match TRBD1. The trim removed 10 bases at V and 5 bases at J, leaving 15 bases unmatched. This CDR3 comprises 17 residues. This chain's CDR3 is CANQTGQGEPDNSPLHF. The CDR3 DNA reads as TGTGCCAACCAAACGGGACAGGGTGAACCCGATAATTCACCCCTCCACTTT.

The V gene is TRBV20-1, the J gene TRBJ2-1; TRBD2 matches 12 bases. V lost 6 bases to trimming and J lost 13 bases; unmatched junction nucleotides: 16. This CDR3 contains 15 residues. The germline gives CDR1 DFQATT, CDR2 SNEGSKA (reference sequence). This CDR3 reads CSADVGASGRGRQFF. In DNA form, the CDR3 reads TGCAGTGCAGATGTCGGGGCTAGCGGGAGGGGTCGCCAGTTCTTC.

The chain joins TRBV6-2 or TRBV6-3 to TRBJ2-3; 8 bases line up with TRBD1. The germline gives CDR1 MNHEY, CDR2 SVGEGT. Germline trimming cut 5 bases from V and 11 bases from J; bases unmatched to any gene: 6. The CDR3 is made up of 12 amino acids. Here the CDR3 reads CASSDRGVGQYF. The CDR3 nucleotides read TGTGCCAGCAGTGACAGGGGAGTAGGGCAGTATTTT.

This chain links TRBV19 with TRBJ2-2; D unclear. The ends were cut back, 4 bases at V and 2 bases at J, with 5 bases in the middle. This CDR3 region has 13 residues. Germline V gives CDR1 LNHDA, CDR2 SQIVND (reference sequence). CDR3 residues: CASSNANTGELFF. CDR3 sequence (DNA): TGTGCCAGTAGTAACGCCAACACCGGGGAGCTGTTTTTT.

The V and J genes are TRBV10-3 and TRBJ2-1; perhaps D is TRBD1 or TRBD2 (6 bases each). The V end was cut by 0 bases, the J end by 5 bases, with 14 bases between. The CDR3 is 16 residues long. CDR1 is ENHRY, CDR2 SYGVKD, per germline. The CDR3 protein is CAISESPGAHDNEQFF. Here the CDR3 DNA reads TGTGCCATCAGTGAGTCCCCGGGGGCTCATGACAATGAGCAGTTCTTC.

This chain links TRBV20-1 with TRBJ2-7; 8 nucleotides match TRBD1. The CDR3 has 14 amino acids. CDR1 is DFQATT and CDR2 is SNEGSKA in the germline V gene (reference sequence). J lost 5 bases, V lost 1 base, and 7 bases had no gene match. CDR3 sequence reads: CSARVPRGLDEQYF. The CDR3 DNA is TGCAGTGCTAGAGTCCCCAGGGGGCTTGACGAGCAGTACTTC.

This chain connects TRBV20-1 to TRBJ2-4, with D possibly being TRBD1 (5 bases). This CDR3 is built from 13 residues. Germline CDR1 is DFQATT and CDR2 is SNEGSKA (reference sequence). This chain's CDR3 is CSWNLDSQNIQYF. The DNA of the CDR3 is TGCAGCTGGAACCTAGACAGCCAAAACATTCAGTACTTC.